This T cell receptor beta chain was obtained from a study of radiation and T cells in renal cell carcinoma. Study-level information: Nephrectomy followed 15 Gy stereotactic body radiation by 4 weeks. Overall study findings and caveats: In blood, top tumor clones expanded by 2 weeks, shrinking by 4.

Assay used: immunoSEQ multiplex PCR; TCRdb lists only in-frame clones, some missing. The sample holds tens of thousands of clones, over 75% seen once. Time point here: baseline pretreatment blood. Treatment given: 15 Gy SBRT to primary tumor, nephrectomy 4 weeks later. The patient's renal cell carcinoma had clear cell pathology. Turning to this clone: The antigen remains unidentified.

CDR1 and CDR2 from the germline V gene are MNHNY and SVGAGI (reference sequence). CDR3 length: 12 residues. This sequence originates from a man aged 55 to 69 with renal cell carcinoma. The rearrangement joins TRBV6-6 to TRBJ2-6; weak D call: TRBD2 (6 bases). The source was blood, collected from a patient whose treatment included radiotherapy and nephrectomy. The CDR3 loop reads CAGGVGANVLTF. The DNA for the CDR3 is TGTGCGGGAGGCGTTGGGGCCAACGTCCTGACTTTC.